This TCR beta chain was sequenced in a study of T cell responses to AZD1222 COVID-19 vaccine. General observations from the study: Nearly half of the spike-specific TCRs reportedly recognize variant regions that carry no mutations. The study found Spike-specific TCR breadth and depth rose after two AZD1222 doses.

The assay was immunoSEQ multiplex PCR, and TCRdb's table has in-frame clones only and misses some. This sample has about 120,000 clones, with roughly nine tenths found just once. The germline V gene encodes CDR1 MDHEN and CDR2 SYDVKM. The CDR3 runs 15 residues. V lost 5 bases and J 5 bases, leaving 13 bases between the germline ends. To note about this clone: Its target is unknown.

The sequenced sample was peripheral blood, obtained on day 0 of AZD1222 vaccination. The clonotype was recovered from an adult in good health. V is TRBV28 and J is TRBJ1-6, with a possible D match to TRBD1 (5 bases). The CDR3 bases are TGTGCCAGCAGTCCCCACTGGGGGGATAATTCACCCCTCCACTTT. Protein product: CASSPHWGDNSPLHF.